This note documents a single T cell receptor (beta chain) sequence. Its antigen is not known. The CDR3 runs 14 residues. V shed 4 bases and J shed 8 bases, with 14 bases lying between them. CDR1 SGHVS and CDR2 FQNEAQ come from the germline V gene. The sample is drawn from a study of T-cell memory formation after mild COVID-19. TCRdb re-called the 5' RACE reads through MiXCR, storing one row per CDR3 protein. The sample yields around 110,000 distinct CDR3 sequences, about 15% seen once. Study-wide results and limits: Clones contracting across day 15 to 85 had a balanced CD4/CD8 profile; later expanding clones leaned CD4+. Some responding clones appeared in pre-infection memory, suggesting cross-reactive memory joined.

This sequence joins TRBV7-8 and TRBJ1-4; TRBD1 might be the D (5 bases). This receptor was obtained from a man between 18 and 35 years old who had mild COVID-19 (a few samples of this study predate the infection). Cell type and time point are not known. The sequencing input was PBMCs or a T cell subset sorted from them (not recorded which). The CDR3 DNA sequence: TGTGCCAGCAGCTATTCGGGGGGTGTCGAAAAACTGTTTTTT. This codes for CASSYSGGVEKLFF.